The rows below give T cell receptor beta chains drawn from one sample of a study of blood T cells in healthy people across ages. MiXCR, applied by TCRdb to the 5' RACE reads, yields one record per CDR3 protein. The sample lists a few hundred thousand distinct CDR3 sequences, 25% to 30% occurring once. The material sequenced was blood. Receptors originate from a woman between 65 and 79 years old in good health. Each CDR3 is given without its conserved first and last residue. The D gene is left open where the match is weak.

ASSLGQGAPYEQY | TRBD1 | 13 | TRBJ2-7 | TRBV6-5
SASRGPSYTEQF | . | 12 | . | TRBV29-1
ASSVIGEGEKLF | . | 12 | TRBJ1-4 | TRBV5-1
ASSQGWQGNEKLF | . | 13 | TRBJ1-4 | TRBV4-1
ANRTTTEKLF | . | 10 | TRBJ1-4 | TRBV6-6
ASSQGGIRTEAF | . | 12 | TRBJ1-1 | TRBV3-1
ASSFGAATDTQY | . | 12 | TRBJ2-3 | TRBV7-9
ASSRGSYYGYT | . | 11 | TRBJ1-2 | TRBV27
ASSHGGIPKLF | . | 11 | TRBJ1-4 | TRBV12-3/TRBV12-4
ASSLIRMSSYNEQF | . | 14 | TRBJ2-1 | TRBV4-2
SAPGQFGNSPLH | TRBD1 | 12 | TRBJ1-6 | TRBV20-1
ASSPPSLEAF | . | 10 | TRBJ1-1 | TRBV7-2
ATVTGVNNQPQH | TRBD1 | 12 | TRBJ1-5 | TRBV6-1
AISAGVKETQY | . | 11 | TRBJ2-5 | TRBV10-3
ASSLVQTGVQF | TRBD1 | 11 | TRBJ2-1 | TRBV7-8
ASTSGAYEQY | TRBD2 | 10 | . | TRBV12-3/TRBV12-4
SARDQWSVGAKNIQY | . | 15 | TRBJ2-4 | TRBV20-1
ASGFGEGGHWDYGYT | . | 15 | TRBJ1-2 | TRBV12-5
ASSRTGAIYEQY | TRBD1 | 12 | . | TRBV12-3/TRBV12-4
SARTGTGNGYT | TRBD1 | 11 | TRBJ1-2 | TRBV20-1
ASSPKWAVKETQY | . | 13 | TRBJ2-5 | TRBV14
ASSRTGAYGYT | TRBD1 | 11 | TRBJ1-2 | TRBV28
ASSRTSGGASTQY | TRBD2 | 13 | TRBJ2-5 | TRBV7-6
ASSLAVDKETQY | . | 12 | TRBJ2-5 | TRBV7-9
ASSAQQGYEQY | . | 11 | . | TRBV7-2
ASSEADSQGNQPQH | . | 14 | TRBJ1-5 | TRBV2
SAFRPGSGETQY | . | 12 | TRBJ2-5 | TRBV20-1
ATALHGELF | . | 9 | TRBJ2-2 | TRBV27
ASSLGAGVRETQY | TRBD2 | 13 | TRBJ2-5 | TRBV7-2
SGTDSDHGYT | . | 10 | TRBJ1-2 | TRBV29-1
ASSLERFGYT | . | 10 | TRBJ1-2 | TRBV7-2
ASSSRGLGYT | TRBD1 | 10 | TRBJ1-2 | TRBV7-2
ASTSVGESYGYT | . | 12 | TRBJ1-2 | TRBV19
ASGDRLNYGYT | TRBD1 | 11 | TRBJ1-2 | TRBV25-1
ASSLGGRINEQY | . | 12 | TRBJ2-7 | TRBV7-2
SAGQAHKQY | TRBD1 | 9 | TRBJ2-7 | TRBV29-1
SARRAGSGYEQY | . | 12 | . | TRBV20-1
SASGSYNEQF | . | 10 | TRBJ2-1 | TRBV20-1
ACDRAGDKNIQY | . | 12 | TRBJ2-4 | TRBV30
ASSLYDRDTEAF | TRBD1 | 12 | TRBJ1-1 | TRBV5-5
ASGGQWYGYT | TRBD1 | 10 | TRBJ1-2 | TRBV27
ASIIKERLSTDTQY | . | 14 | TRBJ2-3 | TRBV21-1
SAARGLYSTDTQY | . | 13 | TRBJ2-3 | TRBV20-1
SVVSFNSGNTIY | . | 12 | TRBJ1-3 | TRBV29-1
ASSPQGLFGYT | . | 11 | TRBJ1-2 | TRBV6-2/TRBV6-3
ASSPGGAGGQYEQY | TRBD2 | 14 | TRBJ2-7 | TRBV5-1
ASSYYLGTGFGTEAF | TRBD1 | 15 | TRBJ1-1 | TRBV7-3
ASSDAGINYEQY | . | 12 | TRBJ2-7 | TRBV2
ASSYSHLSSYNSPLH | . | 15 | TRBJ1-6 | TRBV6-5
ASSYDSGGRADGYT | . | 14 | TRBJ1-2 | TRBV7-2
ASSSRTGVVNTEAF | TRBD1 | 14 | TRBJ1-1 | TRBV5-1
ASSPTSGGSQETQY | TRBD2 | 14 | TRBJ2-5 | TRBV7-6
ASRSLRGQETQY | TRBD2 | 12 | TRBJ2-5 | TRBV5-1
SAPPGGTGYNEQF | TRBD1 | 13 | TRBJ2-1 | TRBV20-1
ASSLGTGAEWNSPLH | TRBD1 | 15 | TRBJ1-6 | TRBV7-2